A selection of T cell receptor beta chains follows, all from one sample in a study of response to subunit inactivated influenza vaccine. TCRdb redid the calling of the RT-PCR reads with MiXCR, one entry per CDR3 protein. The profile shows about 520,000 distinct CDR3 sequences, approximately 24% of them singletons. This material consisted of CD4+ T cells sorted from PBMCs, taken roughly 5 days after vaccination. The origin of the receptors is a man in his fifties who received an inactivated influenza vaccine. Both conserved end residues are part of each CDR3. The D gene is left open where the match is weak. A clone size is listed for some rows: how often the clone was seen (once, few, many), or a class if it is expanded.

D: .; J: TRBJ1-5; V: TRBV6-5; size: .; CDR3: CASSTRRGGAMQPQHF; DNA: TGTGCCAGCAGTACTCGTAGGGGGGGCGCAATGCAGCCCCAGCATTTT
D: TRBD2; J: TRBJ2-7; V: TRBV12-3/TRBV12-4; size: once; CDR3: CASSPGFVAGKSSYEQYF; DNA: TGTGCCAGCAGCCCGGGGTTCGTAGCGGGGAAGAGCTCCTACGAGCAGTACTTC
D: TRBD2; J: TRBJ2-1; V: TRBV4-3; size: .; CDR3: CASSQDRGLAGGEEFF; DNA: TGCGCCAGCAGCCAAGACAGGGGACTAGCGGGAGGGGAGGAGTTCTTC
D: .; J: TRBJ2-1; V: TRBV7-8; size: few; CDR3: CASSLRGGGSGDEQFF; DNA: TGTGCCAGCAGCTTAAGAGGAGGGGGAAGTGGGGATGAGCAGTTCTTC
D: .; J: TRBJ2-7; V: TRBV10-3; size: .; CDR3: CAISSGRTDYEQYF; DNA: TGTGCCATCAGTTCCGGGCGGACAGACTACGAGCAGTACTTC
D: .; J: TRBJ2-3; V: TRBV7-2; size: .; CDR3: CASSRTRLTDTQYF; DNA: TGTGCCAGCAGCCGGACACGGCTCACAGATACGCAGTATTTT
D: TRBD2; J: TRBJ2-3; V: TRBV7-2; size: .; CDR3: CASSTRGAGPGDTQYF; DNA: TGTGCCAGCAGCACCCGCGGAGCGGGGCCGGGGGATACGCAGTATTTT
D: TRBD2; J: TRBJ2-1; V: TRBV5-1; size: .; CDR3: CASSVGRLAGVNEQFF; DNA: TGCGCCAGCAGCGTAGGGAGACTAGCGGGAGTGAATGAGCAGTTCTTC
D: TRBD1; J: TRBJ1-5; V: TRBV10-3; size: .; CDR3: CAIKGGDRNQPQHF; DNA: TGTGCCATCAAAGGGGGGGACAGAAATCAGCCCCAGCATTTT
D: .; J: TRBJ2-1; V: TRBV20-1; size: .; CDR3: CSARDSQGNYNEQFF; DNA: TGCAGTGCTAGAGATTCCCAGGGGAACTACAATGAGCAGTTCTTC
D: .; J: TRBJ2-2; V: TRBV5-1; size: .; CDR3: CASSFNQANTGELFF; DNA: TGCGCCAGCAGCTTTAATCAGGCGAACACCGGGGAGCTGTTTTTT
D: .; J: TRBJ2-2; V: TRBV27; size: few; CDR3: CASRKSNTGELFF; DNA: TGTGCCAGTAGAAAGTCGAACACCGGGGAGCTGTTTTTT
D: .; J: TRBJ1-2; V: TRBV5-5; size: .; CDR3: CASSFGVSGANYGYTF; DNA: TGTGCCAGCAGCTTTGGCGTTTCAGGGGCTAACTATGGCTACACCTTC